The T cell receptor (beta chain) under discussion was sequenced for a study of blood T cell repertoires in COVID-19. Across the study: Acute and convalescent COVID-19 samples came from the United States, Italy and Spain.

The CDR3 contains 16 residues. V lost 0 bases to trimming and J lost 10 bases, with 16 bases between them. The germline V gene encodes CDR1 KGHSH and CDR2 LQKENI. In the original processing: It was from reference gene primer amplification that nucleated cell counts were estimated. Here immunoSEQ multiplex PCR was the method, and the copy in TCRdb shows in-frame clones only, minus some. That table furnishes V, J and clone size, whereas the DNA furnished D and trimming. The data show 200,000 to 250,000 clones, with less than 90% seen just once and about a sixth held by the top ten. The source material was peripheral blood. The TCR comes from a woman of 80 years or more with active or convalescent COVID-19. This chain connects TRBV18 to TRBJ1-6; maybe TRBD1 (5 bases). CDR3 region: CASSPPSLDSRSPLHF. The CDR3 DNA reads TGTGCCAGCTCACCACCTTCCCTTGACAGTCGCTCACCCCTCCACTTT.